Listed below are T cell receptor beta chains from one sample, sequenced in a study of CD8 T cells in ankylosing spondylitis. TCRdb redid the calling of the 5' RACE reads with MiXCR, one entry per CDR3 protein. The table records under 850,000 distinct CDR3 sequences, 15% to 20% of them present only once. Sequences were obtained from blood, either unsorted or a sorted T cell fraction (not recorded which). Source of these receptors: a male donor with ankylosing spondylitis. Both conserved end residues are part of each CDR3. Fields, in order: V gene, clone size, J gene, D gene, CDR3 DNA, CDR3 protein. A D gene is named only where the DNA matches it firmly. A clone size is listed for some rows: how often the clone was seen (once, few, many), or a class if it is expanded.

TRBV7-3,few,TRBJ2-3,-,TGTGCCAGCAGCTTAGGCGCCACTAGCACAGATACGCAGTATTTT,CASSLGATSTDTQYF
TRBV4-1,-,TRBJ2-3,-,TGCGCCAGCAGCCAAGGACAGGATAGAGATACGCAGTATTTT,CASSQGQDRDTQYF
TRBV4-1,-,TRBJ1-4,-,TGCGCCAGCAGCCAAGATCCCCCATTTGGAGGGGATGAAAAACTGTTTTTT,CASSQDPPFGGDEKLFF
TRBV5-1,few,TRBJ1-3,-,TGCGCCAGCAGCGCGAGTGGGGGATCCGGAAACACCATATATTTT,CASSASGGSGNTIYF
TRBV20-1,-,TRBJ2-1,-,TGCAGGGTTGGGGAGTACAATGAGCAGTTCTTC,CRVGEYNEQFF
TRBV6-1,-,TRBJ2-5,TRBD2,TGTGCCAGCAGCCCAAAGGGACTAGCTGGAAAGACCCAGTACTTC,CASSPKGLAGKTQYF
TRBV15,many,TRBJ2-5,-,TGTGCCACCAGCAGAGATCGGGAGACCCAGTACTTC,CATSRDRETQYF
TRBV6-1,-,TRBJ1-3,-,TGTGCCAGCAGCCCCCTTGGGGACGCTGGAAACACCATATATTTT,CASSPLGDAGNTIYF
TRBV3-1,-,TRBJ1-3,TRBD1,TGTGCCAGCAGCCAAGGACAGGGGGCAGCTGGAAACACCATATATTTT,CASSQGQGAAGNTIYF
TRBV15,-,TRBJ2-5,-,TGTGCCACCAGCAGAGTGTCGGGGGGCGGACAAGAGACCCAGTACTTC,CATSRVSGGGQETQYF
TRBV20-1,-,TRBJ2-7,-,TGCAGTGCCCAGCTGCCCGCCGAGCAGTACTTC,CSAQLPAEQYF
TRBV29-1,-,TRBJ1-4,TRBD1,TGCAGCGTTGACGGGACAGGGGATGAAAAACTGTTTTTT,CSVDGTGDEKLFF
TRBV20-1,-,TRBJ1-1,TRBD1,TGCAGTGCTAGGGGGGACAGGGACACTGAAGCTTTCTTT,CSARGDRDTEAFF
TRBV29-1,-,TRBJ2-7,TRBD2,TGCAGCGTTGAAGACGGCGGGGGACCCTCCTACGAGCAGTACTTC,CSVEDGGGPSYEQYF
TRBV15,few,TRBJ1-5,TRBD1,TGTGCCACCAGCAGAGACAGGGGGCAACAGCCCCAGCATTTT,CATSRDRGQQPQHF
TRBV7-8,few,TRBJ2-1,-,TGTGCCAGCAGCTTAAGAGGGGGGGGCCTTCTGGAGAATGAGCAGTTCTTC,CASSLRGGGLLENEQFF
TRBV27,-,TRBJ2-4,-,TGTGCCAGCAGCCTGGGCGGGATCATAGCCAAAAACATTCAGTACTTC,CASSLGGIIAKNIQYF
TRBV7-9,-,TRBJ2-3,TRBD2,TGTGCCAGCAGCAAAACTAGCGGGGGATTAGATACGCAGTATTTT,CASSKTSGGLDTQYF
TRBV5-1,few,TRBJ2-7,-,TGCGCCAGCAGGGGCTCTCGGGAGCATATCTACGAGCAGTACTTC,CASRGSREHIYEQYF
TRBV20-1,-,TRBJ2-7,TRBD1,TGCAGTGCGAAGGGACAGGGGTTGTACGAGCAGTACTTC,CSAKGQGLYEQYF
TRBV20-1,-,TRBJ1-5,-,TGCAGTGCCCTGGCGGAAGGGGGACATCAGCCCCAGCATTTT,CSALAEGGHQPQHF
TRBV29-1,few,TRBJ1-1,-,TGCAGCGTTAACCAGAGAGCTGAAGCTTTCTTT,CSVNQRAEAFF
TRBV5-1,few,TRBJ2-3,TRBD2,TGCGCCAGCAGCATACGGGGAGGGGTTGGCACAGATACGCAGTATTTT,CASSIRGGVGTDTQYF
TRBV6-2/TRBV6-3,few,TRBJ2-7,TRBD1,TGTGCCAGCGGGGACAGTATCTACGAGCAGTACTTC,CASGDSIYEQYF